This T cell receptor beta chain was identified in a study of T cell repertoires in cytomegalovirus infection. Looking at the study overall: It can be stated that public TCR beta signatures indicated CMV infection as well as a matching HLA type. The study, taken as a whole, reports: HLA-C-restricted CMV-specific TCR beta clonotypes prevailed in the ex vivo response. Summed public TCR beta family frequency identified CMV carriers bearing the relevant HLA.

In this sample, this clonotype turned up many times. The target antigen is unknown. Trimming left V 3 bases short and J 5 bases short, with 5 bases between. The CDR3 totals 11 residues. The V gene's germline CDR1 is SGHTA and CDR2 FQGNSA. MiXCR was run by TCRdb on the reads, yielding one entry per CDR3 protein. This table has 150,000 to 200,000 distinct CDR3 sequences, roughly 19% appearing once. This chain uses TRBV7-2 with TRBJ2-7; D gene uncertain. The material sequenced was PBMCs. The clonotype originates from a human donor in good health (CMV status not recorded). Some clones in this sample may be carry-over from other donors' samples. The CDR3 spells CASSFTHEQYF. The CDR3, as DNA: TGTGCCAGCAGCTTCACCCACGAGCAGTACTTC.